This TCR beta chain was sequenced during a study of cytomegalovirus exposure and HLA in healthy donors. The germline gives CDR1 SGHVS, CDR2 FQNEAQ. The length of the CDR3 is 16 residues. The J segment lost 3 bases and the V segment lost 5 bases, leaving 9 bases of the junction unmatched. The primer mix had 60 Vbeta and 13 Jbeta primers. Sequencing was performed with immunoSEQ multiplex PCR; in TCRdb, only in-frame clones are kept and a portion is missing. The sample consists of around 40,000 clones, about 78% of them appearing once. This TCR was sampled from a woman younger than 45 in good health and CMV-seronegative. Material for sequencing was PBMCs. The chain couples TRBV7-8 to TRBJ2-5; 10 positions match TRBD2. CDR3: CASSQERGGGEETQYF. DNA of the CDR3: TGTGCCAGCAGCCAAGAGCGGGGGGGCGGCGAAGAGACCCAGTACTTC.